Described below is a single T cell receptor beta chain sequence and its context. The antigen remains unidentified. Investigators divided CD4+ cells into CD45RA+ naive and CD45RA-negative memory subsets. The protocol was immunoSEQ multiplex PCR, while the TCRdb copy is restricted to in-frame clones and leaves out a portion. The table shows roughly 1,000,000 clones, with about 80% occurring only once. The data stem from a study of shared clonotypes between healthy human individuals. Overall study findings and caveats: An anticipated effect of sequencing depth on clonotype sharing among donors was recognized. What naive subsets generally showed was a larger estimated richness than memory subsets showed. Limited genetic and exposure-history diversity came from having few donors.

Germline V gene lookup returns CDR1 GTSNPN and CDR2 SVGIG (reference sequence). This CDR3 is built from 14 residues. Between the trimmed V and J ends, which lost 4 bases and 6 bases, there was a span of 19 bases. The sequencing input was memory CD4+ T cells from PBMCs. The subset here: CD45RA-negative fraction. The receptor was isolated from a man between 18 and 29 years old in good health. Some clones in this sample may be carry-over from other donors' samples. V is TRBV30 and J is TRBJ2-7; tentatively, D is TRBD1 or TRBD2 (6 bases each). CDR3 bases: TGTGCCTGGAAACTCGGGGGCCTCCGAGGCGAGCAGTACTTC. As protein: CAWKLGGLRGEQYF.